Given below is one T cell receptor beta chain in context. The data belong to a study of glioma-infiltrating T cells after dendritic cell vaccination. CDR3 length: 16 residues. V was shortened by 0 bases and J by 0 bases, with 11 bases between the two germline ends. Germline V CDR1 and CDR2: SGHRS, YFSETQ. Assay: immunoSEQ multiplex PCR; the TCRdb copy retains only in-frame clones and omits some. The sample has 100,000 or so clones, 90% seen once. Time point here: after dendritic cell vaccination, including at tumor progression/relapse. The gene calls are TRBV5-1 and TRBJ2-3; D may be TRBD2 (6 bases). The origin of this receptor is a human donor with glioblastoma. This sample comprised blood, obtained after dendritic cell vaccination. The CDR3 spells CASSLVKGLSTDTQYF. The DNA of the CDR3 is TGCGCCAGCAGCTTGGTGAAGGGACTTAGCACAGATACGCAGTATTTT.